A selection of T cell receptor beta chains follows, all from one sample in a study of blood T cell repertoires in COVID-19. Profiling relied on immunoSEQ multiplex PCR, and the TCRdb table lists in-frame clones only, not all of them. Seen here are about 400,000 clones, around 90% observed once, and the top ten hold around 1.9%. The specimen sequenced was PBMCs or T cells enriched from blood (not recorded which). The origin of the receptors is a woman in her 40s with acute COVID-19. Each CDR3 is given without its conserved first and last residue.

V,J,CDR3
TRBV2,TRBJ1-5,ASTNGRGGSNQPQH
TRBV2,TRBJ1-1,ASSLPTGANTEAF
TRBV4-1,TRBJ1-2,ASSQEGGPHYGYT
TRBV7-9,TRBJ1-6,ASRRGNSPLH
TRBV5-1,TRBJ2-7,AITGTGNEQY
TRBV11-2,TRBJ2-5,ASSRPLAGAQETQY
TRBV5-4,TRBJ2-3,ASRPGTGFDTQY
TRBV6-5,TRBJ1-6,ASSLVFNSPLH
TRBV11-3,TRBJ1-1,ASSPAGGATEAF
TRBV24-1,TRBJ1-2,ATSDPVGYT
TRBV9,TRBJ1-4,ASSVARGSGNEKLF
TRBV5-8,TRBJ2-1,ASSLTDRGYNEQF
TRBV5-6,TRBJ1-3,ASSLGQLSGNTIY
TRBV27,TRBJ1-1,ASIDPGSAEAF
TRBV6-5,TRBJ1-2,ASREKQGNGYGYT
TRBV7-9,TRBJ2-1,ASSPGLAGGPPYNEQF
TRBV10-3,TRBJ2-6,AIRGTSGGNSGANVLT
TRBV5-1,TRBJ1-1,ASSQGKNTEAF
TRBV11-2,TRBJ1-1,ASSLGRGDRAF
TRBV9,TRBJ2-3,ASSVGIGTGTDTQY
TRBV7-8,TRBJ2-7,ASSSEERSYEQY
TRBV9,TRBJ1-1,ASSASTVNTEAF
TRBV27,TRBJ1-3,ASSFQFGNTIY
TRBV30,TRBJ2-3,AWSVRVSTSTDTQY
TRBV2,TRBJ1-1,ASSGNRGNTEAF
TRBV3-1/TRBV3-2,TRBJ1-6,ASSQITVSLSPLH
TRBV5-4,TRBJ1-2,ASSRGQGTVYGYT
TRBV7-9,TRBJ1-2,ASSSWTGEAYGYT